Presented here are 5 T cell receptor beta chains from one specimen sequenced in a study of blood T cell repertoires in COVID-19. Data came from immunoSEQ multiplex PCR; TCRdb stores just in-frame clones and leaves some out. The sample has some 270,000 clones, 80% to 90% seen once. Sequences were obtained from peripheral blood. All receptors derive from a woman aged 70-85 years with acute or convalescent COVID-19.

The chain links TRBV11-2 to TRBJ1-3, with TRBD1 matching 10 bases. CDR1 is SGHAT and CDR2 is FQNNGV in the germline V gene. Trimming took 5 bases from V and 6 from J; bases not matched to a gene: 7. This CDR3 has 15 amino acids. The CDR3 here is CASSPTGQGTNTIYF. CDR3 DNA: TGTGCCAGCAGCCCTACGGGACAGGGGACAAACACCATATATTTT.

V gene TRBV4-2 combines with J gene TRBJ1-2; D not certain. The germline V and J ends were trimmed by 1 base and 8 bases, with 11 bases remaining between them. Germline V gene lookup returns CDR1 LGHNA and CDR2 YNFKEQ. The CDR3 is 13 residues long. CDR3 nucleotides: TGTGCCAGCAGCCAAGTAGGAGGGAGCGGCTACACCTTC. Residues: CASSQVGGSGYTF.

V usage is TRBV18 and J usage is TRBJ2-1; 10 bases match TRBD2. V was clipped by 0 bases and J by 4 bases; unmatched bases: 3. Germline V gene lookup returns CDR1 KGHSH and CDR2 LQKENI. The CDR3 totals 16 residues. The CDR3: CASSPPASGGYNEQFF. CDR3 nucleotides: TGTGCCAGCTCACCACCGGCTAGCGGGGGTTACAATGAGCAGTTCTTC. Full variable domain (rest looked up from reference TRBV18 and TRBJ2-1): NAGVMQNPRHLVRRRGQEARLRCSPMKGHSHVYWYRQLPEEGLKFMVYLQKENIIDESGMPKERFSAEFPKEGPSILRIQQVVRGDSAAYFCASSPPASGGYNEQFFGPGTRLTVL.

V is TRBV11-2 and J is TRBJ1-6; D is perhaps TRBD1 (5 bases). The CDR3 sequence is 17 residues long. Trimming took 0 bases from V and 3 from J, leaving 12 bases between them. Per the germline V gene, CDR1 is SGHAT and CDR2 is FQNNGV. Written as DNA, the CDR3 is TGTGCCAGCAGCTTAGAGGTGGGGCCCTTCTATAATTCACCCCTCCACTTT. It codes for CASSLEVGPFYNSPLHF.

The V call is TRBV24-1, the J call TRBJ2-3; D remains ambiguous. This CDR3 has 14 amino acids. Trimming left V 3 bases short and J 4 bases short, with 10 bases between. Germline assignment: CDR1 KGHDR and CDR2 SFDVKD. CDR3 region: CATSDPARADTQYF. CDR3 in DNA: TGTGCCACCAGTGATCCCGCCCGGGCAGATACGCAGTATTTT.